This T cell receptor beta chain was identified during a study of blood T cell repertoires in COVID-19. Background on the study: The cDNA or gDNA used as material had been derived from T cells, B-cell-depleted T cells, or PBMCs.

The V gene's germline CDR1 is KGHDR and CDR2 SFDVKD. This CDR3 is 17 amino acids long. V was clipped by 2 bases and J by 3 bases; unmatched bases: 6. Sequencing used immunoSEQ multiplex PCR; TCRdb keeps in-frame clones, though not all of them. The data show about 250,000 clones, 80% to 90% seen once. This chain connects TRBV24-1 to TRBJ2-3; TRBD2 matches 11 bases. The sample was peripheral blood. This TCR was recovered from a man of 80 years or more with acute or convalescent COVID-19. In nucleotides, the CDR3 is TGTGCCACCAGTGATTCTAGTAGCGGGAGGGTAACAGATACGCAGTATTTT. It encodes CATSDSSSGRVTDTQYF.